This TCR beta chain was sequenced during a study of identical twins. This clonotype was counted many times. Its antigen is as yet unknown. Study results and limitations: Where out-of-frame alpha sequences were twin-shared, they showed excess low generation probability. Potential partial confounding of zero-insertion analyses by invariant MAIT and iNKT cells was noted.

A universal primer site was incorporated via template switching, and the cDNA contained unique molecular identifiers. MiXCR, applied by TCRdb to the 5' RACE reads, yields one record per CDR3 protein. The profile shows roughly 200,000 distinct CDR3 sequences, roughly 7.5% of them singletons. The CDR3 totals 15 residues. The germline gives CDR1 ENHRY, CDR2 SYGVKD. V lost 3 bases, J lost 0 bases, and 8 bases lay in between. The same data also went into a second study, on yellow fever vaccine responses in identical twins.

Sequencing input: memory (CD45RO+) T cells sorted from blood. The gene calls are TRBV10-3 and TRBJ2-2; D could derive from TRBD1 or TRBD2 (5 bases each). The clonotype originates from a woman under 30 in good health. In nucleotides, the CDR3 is TGTGCCATCAGTGACGGGGCCGCGAACACCGGGGAGCTGTTTTTT. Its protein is CAISDGAANTGELFF.